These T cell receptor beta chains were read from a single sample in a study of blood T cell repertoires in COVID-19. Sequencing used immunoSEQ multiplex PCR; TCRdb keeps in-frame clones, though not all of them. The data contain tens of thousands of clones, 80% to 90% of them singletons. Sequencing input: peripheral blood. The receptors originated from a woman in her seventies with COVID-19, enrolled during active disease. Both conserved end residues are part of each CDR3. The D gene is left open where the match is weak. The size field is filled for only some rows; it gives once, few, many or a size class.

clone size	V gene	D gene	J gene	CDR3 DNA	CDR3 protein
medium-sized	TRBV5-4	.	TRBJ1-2	TGTGCCAGCAGCTTGGCCGCAGGGAACTATGGCTACACCTTC	CASSLAAGNYGYTF
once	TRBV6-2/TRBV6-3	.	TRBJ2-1	TGTGCCAGCAGTTACTCGGGTTTAGCAGGAGGGCCTAATGAGCAGTTCTTC	CASSYSGLAGGPNEQFF
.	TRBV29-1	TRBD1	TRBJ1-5	TGCAGCGTTGCGCAGGGGGATCAGCCCCAGCATTTT	CSVAQGDQPQHF
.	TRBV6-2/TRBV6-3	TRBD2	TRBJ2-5	TGTGCCAGCAGTTACTACTCCGGGACTAGCGGCCCCTTAGCGGAGACCCAGTACTTC	CASSYYSGTSGPLAETQYF
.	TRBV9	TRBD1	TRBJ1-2	TGTGCCAGCAGCCCATTTCGGGACAGGGTCTATGGCTACACCTTC	CASSPFRDRVYGYTF
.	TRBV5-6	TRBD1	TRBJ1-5	TGTGCCAGCAGCAGAAGACAGGGGGCGCGGGATCAGCCCCAGCATTTT	CASSRRQGARDQPQHF
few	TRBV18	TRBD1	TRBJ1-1	TGTGCCAGCTCAACCCCGACAGGGGCTTACACTGAAGCTTTCTTT	CASSTPTGAYTEAFF
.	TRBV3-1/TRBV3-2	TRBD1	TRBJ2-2	TGTGCCAGCAGCCCCTTGACAGGGGGGTCCGGGGAGCTGTTTTTT	CASSPLTGGSGELFF
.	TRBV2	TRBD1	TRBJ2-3	TGTGCCAGCCGGACAGGTTACACAGATACGCAGTATTTT	CASRTGYTDTQYF
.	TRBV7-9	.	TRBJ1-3	TGTGCCAGCAGCCTACAGGGATCCCCTGGAAACACCATATATTTT	CASSLQGSPGNTIYF
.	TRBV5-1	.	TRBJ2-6	TGCGCCAGCCGACAGGTGTCCGGGGCCAACGTCCTGACTTTC	CASRQVSGANVLTF
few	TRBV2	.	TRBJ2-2	TGTGCCAGCAGCCAAACACGGAACACCGGGGAGCTGTTTTTT	CASSQTRNTGELFF
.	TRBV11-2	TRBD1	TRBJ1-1	TGTGCCAGCAGCTCAAACGGGGACAGTGAAGCTTTCTTT	CASSSNGDSEAFF
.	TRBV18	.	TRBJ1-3	TGTGCCAGCTCACCAGCGGCAGGGGTGGACACCATATATTTT	CASSPAAGVDTIYF
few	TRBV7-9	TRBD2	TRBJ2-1	TGTGCCAGCAGCGCAGGGAGGGCCCGCTACAATGAGCAGTTCTTC	CASSAGRARYNEQFF
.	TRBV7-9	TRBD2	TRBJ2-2	TGTGCCAGCACCAGGACTAGCAGGAACACCGGGGAGCTGTTTTTT	CASTRTSRNTGELFF
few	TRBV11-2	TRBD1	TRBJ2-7	TGTGCCAGCAGCAAGACAGGGTCCACCTACTCCTACGAGCAGTACTTC	CASSKTGSTYSYEQYF
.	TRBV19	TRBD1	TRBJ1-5	TGTGCCAGTAGTAGTAGACAGGGGGACAGGCAGCCCCAGCATTTT	CASSSRQGDRQPQHF
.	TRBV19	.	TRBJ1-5	TGTGCCAGTAGTATAGACAGGGACAATCAGCCCCAGCATTTT	CASSIDRDNQPQHF
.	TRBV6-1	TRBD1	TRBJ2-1	TGTGCCAGCAGTGAAACATTTGGGACAGGGTACAATGAGCAGTTCTTC	CASSETFGTGYNEQFF
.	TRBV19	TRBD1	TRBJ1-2	TGTGCCAGTAGTCCAAAACAGGGGGCGCTTAATGGCTACACCTTC	CASSPKQGALNGYTF
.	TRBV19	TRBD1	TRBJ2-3	TGTGCCAGTAGTCCGGGACAGCTCTCCACAGATACGCAGTATTTT	CASSPGQLSTDTQYF
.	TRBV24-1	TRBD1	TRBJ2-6	TGTGCCACCAGCCTCGGACAGGGGTTAGCCTCTGGGGCCAACGTCCTGACTTTC	CATSLGQGLASGANVLTF
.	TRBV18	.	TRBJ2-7	TGTGCCAGCTCACCTACAGCAGCCCACGAGCAGTACTTC	CASSPTAAHEQYF
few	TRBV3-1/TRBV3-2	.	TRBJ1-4	TGTGCCAGCAGCCAAGGGCGCTTAACGGGTGAAAAACTGTTTTTT	CASSQGRLTGEKLFF
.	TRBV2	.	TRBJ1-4	TGTGCCAGCGGCCTCCCAGGGGCGGCAACTAATGAAAAACTGTTTTTT	CASGLPGAATNEKLFF
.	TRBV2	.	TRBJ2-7	TGTGCCAGCAGTACCATGTCCTCCGGGCAGTACTTC	CASSTMSSGQYF
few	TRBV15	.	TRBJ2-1	TGTGCCACCAGCAGAGGCGCCTCCGCGGGAACCTACAATGAGCAGTTCTTC	CATSRGASAGTYNEQFF
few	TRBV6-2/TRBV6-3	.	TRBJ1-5	TGTGCCAGCAGTTACTCCCCAGGACTGAGTAGCAATCAGCCCCAGCATTTT	CASSYSPGLSSNQPQHF
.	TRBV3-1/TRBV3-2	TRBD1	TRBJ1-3	TGTGCCAGCAGCCAATTCTACAGGGGTGGAAACACCATATATTTT	CASSQFYRGGNTIYF
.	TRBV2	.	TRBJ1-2	TGTGCCAGCAGTGGGGGAGGTTATGGCTACACCTTC	CASSGGGYGYTF
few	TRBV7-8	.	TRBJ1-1	TGTGCCAGCAGCTTTCTGGGGACTCCTGAAGCTTTCTTT	CASSFLGTPEAFF
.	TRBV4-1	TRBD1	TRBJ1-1	TGCGCCAGCAGCTTGACAGGGAGCATGAACACTGAAGCTTTCTTT	CASSLTGSMNTEAFF
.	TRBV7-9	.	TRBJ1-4	TGTGCCAGCAGCTTAGCGGGGAGTAATGAAAAACTGTTTTTT	CASSLAGSNEKLFF
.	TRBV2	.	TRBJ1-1	TGTGCCAGCAGTGAAGGGGCAGGGGATCAAGCTTTCTTT	CASSEGAGDQAFF
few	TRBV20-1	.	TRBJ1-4	TGCAGTGGGCCCCAGGGAGGAAAACTGTTTTTT	CSGPQGGKLFF
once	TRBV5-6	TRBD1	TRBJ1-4	TGTGCCAGCAGCTTCACCGCGGACAGGGGAGAAAAACTGTTTTTT	CASSFTADRGEKLFF
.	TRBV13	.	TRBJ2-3	TGTGCCAGCAGGGGCAGTAGCACAGATACGCAGTATTTT	CASRGSSTDTQYF
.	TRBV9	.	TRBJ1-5	TGTGCCAGCAGCCCCGGGGATAGCAATCAGCCCCAGCATTTT	CASSPGDSNQPQHF
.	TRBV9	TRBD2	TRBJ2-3	TGTGCCAGCAGCGTAGCACCGGGACTAGCGGGGGGGACAGATACGCAGTATTTT	CASSVAPGLAGGTDTQYF
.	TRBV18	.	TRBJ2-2	TGTGCCAGCTCACCCTACAGGGACACCGGGGAGCTGTTTTTT	CASSPYRDTGELFF
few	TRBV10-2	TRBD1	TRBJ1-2	TGCGCCAGCAGCGACAGGGGGGCACACTATGGCTACACCTTC	CASSDRGAHYGYTF
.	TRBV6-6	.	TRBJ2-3	TGTGCCAGCAGTTACTCGAGAGGTTACACAGATACGCAGTATTTT	CASSYSRGYTDTQYF
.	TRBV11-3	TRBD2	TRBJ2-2	TGTGCCAGCAGCCGACACCGAGCGGGAGTAATAGGCACCGGGGAGCTGTTTTTT	CASSRHRAGVIGTGELFF
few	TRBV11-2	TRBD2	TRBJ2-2	TGTGCCAGCAGCTTACTAGCGGGGGACCTCACCGGGGAGCTGTTTTTT	CASSLLAGDLTGELFF
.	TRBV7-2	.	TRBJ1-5	TGTGCCAGCAGCACACTAGGTCAGCCCCAGCATTTT	CASSTLGQPQHF
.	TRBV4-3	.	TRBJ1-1	TGCGCCAGCAGCCAATTCGAGGAAACTGAAGCTTTCTTT	CASSQFEETEAFF
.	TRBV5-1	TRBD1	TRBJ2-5	TGCGCCAGCAGCTTGGAGGCGGGCCAAGGGGGCGGAGAGACCCAGTACTTC	CASSLEAGQGGGETQYF